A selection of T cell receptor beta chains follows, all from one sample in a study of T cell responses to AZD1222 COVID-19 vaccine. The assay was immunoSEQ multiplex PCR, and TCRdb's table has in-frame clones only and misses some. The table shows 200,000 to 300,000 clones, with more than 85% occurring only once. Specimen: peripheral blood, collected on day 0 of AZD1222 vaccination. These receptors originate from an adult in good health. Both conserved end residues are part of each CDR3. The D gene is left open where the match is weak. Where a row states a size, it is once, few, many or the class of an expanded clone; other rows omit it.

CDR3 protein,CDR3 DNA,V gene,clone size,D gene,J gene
CASSIRLGAFF,TGTGCCAGTAGTATCCGGTTGGGTGCTTTCTTT,TRBV19,-,-,TRBJ1-1
CASQRTGTSYEQYF,TGTGCCAGCCAAAGGACAGGGACCTCCTACGAGCAGTACTTC,TRBV2,-,TRBD1,TRBJ2-7
CASSVGTGGRTDTQYF,TGCGCCAGCAGTGTAGGGACGGGGGGGCGCACAGATACGCAGTATTTT,TRBV10-1,-,TRBD2,TRBJ2-3
CASSGGDATNEKLFF,TGTGCCAGCAGCGGCGGGGATGCAACTAATGAAAAACTGTTTTTT,TRBV11-2,-,-,TRBJ1-4
CSVDRDRGSCFGQPQHF,TGCAGCGTTGATCGGGACAGGGGGTCTTGTTTCGGTCAGCCCCAGCATTTT,TRBV29-1,-,TRBD1,TRBJ1-5
CASSSLSSGQETQYF,TGCGCCAGCAGCTCCCTTTCTAGCGGCCAAGAGACCCAGTACTTC,TRBV5-1,-,TRBD2,TRBJ2-5
CASSYDRDYEQYF,TGTGCCAGCAGTTATGACAGGGACTACGAGCAGTACTTC,TRBV6-5,-,TRBD1,TRBJ2-7
CASSPTQDTQYF,TGTGCCAGCAGCCCAACACAAGATACGCAGTATTTT,TRBV6-2/TRBV6-3,-,-,TRBJ2-3
CSASKSGQQMNTEAFF,TGCAGTGCTAGTAAATCCGGACAGCAGATGAACACTGAAGCTTTCTTT,TRBV20-1,-,-,TRBJ1-1
CASKRGADTQYF,TGTGCCAGCAAACGGGGGGCAGATACGCAGTATTTT,TRBV12-3/TRBV12-4,once,TRBD2,TRBJ2-3
CASSLSLAYSYEQYF,TGTGCCAGCAGCTTAAGCCTAGCTTACTCCTACGAGCAGTACTTC,TRBV7-6,-,-,TRBJ2-7
CASSPGPGSEKLFF,TGTGCCAGCAGCCCAGGGCCAGGGAGTGAAAAACTGTTTTTT,TRBV28,-,-,TRBJ1-4
CASSRLAASYEQYF,TGTGCCAGCTCCCGACTAGCGGCCTCCTACGAGCAGTACTTC,TRBV6-5,-,TRBD2,TRBJ2-7
CASSYSRGFRGYTF,TGTGCCAGCAGTTACTCGAGGGGTTTTAGGGGCTACACCTTC,TRBV6-5,-,-,TRBJ1-2
CASGWTSGTYYNEQFF,TGTGCTAGTGGTTGGACTAGCGGGACCTACTACAATGAGCAGTTCTTC,TRBV12-5,-,TRBD2,TRBJ2-1
CASSVGGGLGRENIQYF,TGTGCCAGCAGCGTAGGAGGAGGACTGGGTAGGGAAAACATTCAGTACTTC,TRBV9,-,-,TRBJ2-4
CASSLRTGAPNTEAFF,TGCGCCAGCAGCTTGAGGACAGGGGCCCCGAACACTGAAGCTTTCTTT,TRBV5-1,-,TRBD1,TRBJ1-1
CASSLGQTDGGYTF,TGTGCCAGCAGCCTTGGACAGACCGACGGGGGCTACACCTTC,TRBV6-2/TRBV6-3,-,-,TRBJ1-2
CASSYPQGHSGNTIYF,TGTGCCAGCAGTTACCCACAGGGACACTCTGGAAACACCATATATTTT,TRBV6-2/TRBV6-3,-,-,TRBJ1-3
CASSLLSGGQETQYF,TGTGCCAGCAGCCTCTTGAGCGGGGGTCAAGAGACCCAGTACTTC,TRBV3-1/TRBV3-2,few,TRBD2,TRBJ2-5
CAWSVMTSNQPQHF,TGTGCCTGGAGTGTAATGACTAGCAATCAGCCCCAGCATTTT,TRBV30,once,-,TRBJ1-5
CASSQGGGTERVGISPLHF,TGCGCCAGCAGCCAAGGGGGAGGGACAGAGAGGGTAGGGATTTCACCCCTCCACTTT,TRBV4-1,-,TRBD1,TRBJ1-6
CASRRTGASDEQYF,TGTGCCAGCAGACGCACAGGGGCGTCCGACGAGCAGTACTTC,TRBV6-5,-,TRBD1,TRBJ2-7
CASSPRSGGHNEQFF,TGTGCCAGCAGCCCCCGCAGCGGGGGGCACAATGAGCAGTTCTTC,TRBV7-2,-,TRBD2,TRBJ2-1
CASSEGLGKQYF,TGTGCCAGCAGTGAGGGGTTGGGCAAGCAGTACTTC,TRBV25-1,-,-,TRBJ2-7
CASSLEDVLWGYTF,TGTGCCAGCAGCTTAGAGGACGTCCTATGGGGCTACACCTTC,TRBV7-2,-,-,TRBJ1-2
CASSLGEKAFF,TGTGCCAGCAGCTTAGGGGAGAAAGCTTTCTTT,TRBV7-6,-,-,TRBJ1-1
CASSQDRARAFF,TGTGCCAGCAGCCAAGATCGGGCCCGAGCTTTCTTT,TRBV3-1/TRBV3-2,-,-,TRBJ1-1
CASSREAGVSYNEQFF,TGTGCCAGCAGCAGGGAAGCGGGAGTCTCCTACAATGAGCAGTTCTTC,TRBV4-2,-,TRBD2,TRBJ2-1
CASSPQGAEEKLFF,TGTGCCAGCAGCCCGCAGGGGGCCGAGGAAAAACTGTTTTTT,TRBV7-9,-,TRBD1,TRBJ1-4
CASSDSGQGAYEQYF,TGTGCCAGCAGCGATAGCGGCCAGGGGGCCTACGAGCAGTACTTC,TRBV7-3,-,-,TRBJ2-7
CASSGGSTFNEKLFF,TGTGCCAGCAGCGGAGGGTCGACGTTTAATGAAAAACTGTTTTTT,TRBV9,-,-,TRBJ1-4
CASSGGYNEQFF,TGTGCCAGTAGTGGGGGGTACAATGAGCAGTTCTTC,TRBV19,-,-,TRBJ2-1
CASRDTGELFF,TGCGCCAGCAGGGACACCGGGGAGCTGTTTTTT,TRBV5-1,-,-,TRBJ2-2
CASSQDRRQPQHF,TGCGCCAGCAGCCAAGATCGCCGACAGCCCCAGCATTTT,TRBV4-1,-,-,TRBJ1-5
CASSLQGPSTDTQYF,TGTGCCAGCAGCCTTCAGGGGCCAAGCACAGATACGCAGTATTTT,TRBV5-6,-,-,TRBJ2-3
CASSRGLAGANTGELFF,TGTGCCAGCAGCCGGGGGCTAGCGGGGGCCAACACCGGGGAGCTGTTTTTT,TRBV4-2,-,TRBD2,TRBJ2-2
CASSLSPDYEQYF,TGTGCCAGCAGCTTATCCCCCGACTACGAGCAGTACTTC,TRBV7-2,-,-,TRBJ2-7
CASSLRGGRSYNEQFF,TGTGCCAGCAGCTTACGTGGGGGCCGTTCCTACAATGAGCAGTTCTTC,TRBV7-9,-,-,TRBJ2-1
CSVGDSFYSSGNTIYF,TGCAGCGTGGGGGACAGCTTCTATAGCTCTGGAAACACCATATATTTT,TRBV29-1,-,TRBD1,TRBJ1-3
CATSEEWEGLYEQYF,TGTGCCACCAGTGAGGAGTGGGAGGGCCTTTACGAGCAGTACTTC,TRBV24-1,-,TRBD2,TRBJ2-7
CASSLGTSGTIDTQYF,TGTGCCAGCAGTCTAGGGACTAGCGGGACCATAGATACGCAGTATTTT,TRBV28,-,TRBD2,TRBJ2-3
CASRPPPRFSGNTIYF,TGTGCCAGCAGGCCTCCCCCCAGGTTCTCTGGAAACACCATATATTTT,TRBV7-9,-,-,TRBJ1-3
CASSATGYEQYF,TGTGCCAGTAGTGCGACGGGCTACGAGCAGTACTTC,TRBV19,-,-,TRBJ2-7
CSAEDYEQYF,TGCAGTGCTGAGGACTACGAGCAGTACTTC,TRBV20-1,-,-,TRBJ2-7
CASSFGSVMNTEAFF,TGTGCCAGCAGTTTTGGTAGCGTCATGAACACTGAAGCTTTCTTT,TRBV28,-,-,TRBJ1-1
CASSRTSADEQFF,TGTGCCAGCAGTCGGACTAGCGCTGATGAGCAGTTCTTC,TRBV2,once,TRBD2,TRBJ2-1
CAWSVLPGVKRSPLHF,TGTGCCTGGAGTGTACTCCCAGGGGTCAAGCGTTCACCCCTCCACTTT,TRBV30,-,-,TRBJ1-6
CASSPVAGNTIYF,TGTGCCAGCTCACCGGTAGCGGGAAACACCATATATTTT,TRBV18,-,-,TRBJ1-3
CASSPSGANVLTF,TGTGCCAGTAGCCCCTCTGGGGCCAACGTCCTGACTTTC,TRBV19,-,-,TRBJ2-6
CASQRGPNEKLFF,TGTGCCAGCCAGCGGGGACCGAATGAAAAACTGTTTTTT,TRBV14,-,-,TRBJ1-4
CASSPQPGLEFGTQYF,TGTGCCAGCAGCCCCCAACCGGGACTAGAGTTCGGTACGCAGTATTTT,TRBV9,-,TRBD2,TRBJ2-3
CASTHRSQPQHF,TGTGCCAGCACCCACAGGAGTCAGCCCCAGCATTTT,TRBV28,-,-,TRBJ1-5
CASSLGTDSYEQYF,TGCGCCAGCAGCTTGGGGACAGACTCCTACGAGCAGTACTTC,TRBV5-1,-,-,TRBJ2-7
CASRQKREEVPTGELFF,TGCGCCAGCAGACAAAAGAGAGAGGAAGTTCCCACCGGGGAGCTGTTTTTT,TRBV4-1,-,-,TRBJ2-2
CASSLGGLAFEETQYF,TGTGCCAGCAGCTTAGGGGGACTAGCGTTTGAAGAGACCCAGTACTTC,TRBV7-8,-,TRBD2,TRBJ2-5
CASSPGSQLATEAFF,TGTGCCAGCAGCCCGGGGTCCCAGTTGGCCACTGAAGCTTTCTTT,TRBV11-3,-,-,TRBJ1-1
CASSSDPDQPQHF,TGTGCCAGCAGTTCGGACCCTGATCAGCCCCAGCATTTT,TRBV5-5,-,-,TRBJ1-5
CASSLPRGYEQYF,TGTGCCAGCAGTTTACCCAGGGGCTACGAGCAGTACTTC,TRBV28,-,-,TRBJ2-7
CASSLPGLAGWETQYF,TGTGCCAGCAGTTTGCCGGGACTAGCGGGATGGGAGACCCAGTACTTC,TRBV28,-,TRBD2,TRBJ2-5